A single sample is the source of the 23 T cell receptor beta chains below, sequenced in a study of vaccination and CD4 T cells after COVID-19 (dated by TCRdb to between 2021 and 2022). Libraries were made using PCR. The run used an Illumina iSeq 100. At the Johns Hopkins FTIC core, DNA from the cultured CD4+ T cells underwent TCR sequencing with the Oncomine TCR Beta short-read assay. TCRdb took the public reads, trimmed them with fastp at Q25, ran MiXCR for clone calling and kept in-frame beta chains. Rows are unified per CDR3 protein, each entry keeping the most common DNA and genes. In all, the sample holds about 18,000 distinct CDR3 sequences, and around 60% of those were seen once. The ten most abundant clones make up around 8% of the sample. Antigens for these TCRs are unknown. Read against the paper, the sample's treatment or condition label means: approximately nine-day PBMC culture with coronavirus spike peptide pools or control peptides (ViraFEST assay).

Sequencing input: CD4+ T cells from blood, cultured in vitro. Receptor source: a human donor who had recovered from COVID-19.

The chain uses TRBV7-8 and TRBJ2-1; D unclear. This CDR3 has 15 amino acids. Germline V gene lookup returns CDR1 SGHVS and CDR2 FQNEAQ. V lost 1 base and J 1 base, leaving 8 bases between the germline ends. The CDR3: CASSLEYSSYNEQFF. CDR3 DNA sequence: TGTGCCAGCAGCTTAGAGTACAGTTCCTACAATGAGCAGTTCTTC.

The chain uses TRBV10-2 and TRBJ2-3; D might be TRBD2 (6 bases). Trimming cost V 7 bases and J 3 bases, with 11 bases left between them. This CDR3 has 13 residues. Germline V CDR1 and CDR2: WSHSY, SAAADI. The CDR3, as DNA: TGCGCCAGCAAGGGAGGAGGAACAGATACGCAGTATTTT. This translates into CASKGGGTDTQYF.

The chain uses TRBV9 and TRBJ2-1; 7 bases line up with TRBD1. Germline values: CDR1 SGDLS, CDR2 YYNGEE. Trimming took 2 bases from V and 11 from J; bases not matched to a gene: 4. The CDR3 length is 12 residues. CDR3 sequence: CASSVEGAKQFF. In DNA, the CDR3 is TGTGCCAGCAGCGTCGAGGGGGCGAAGCAGTTCTTC.

The V call is TRBV12-3 or TRBV12-4, the J call TRBJ2-2; 7 positions match TRBD1. The trim removed 6 bases at V and 2 bases at J, leaving 6 bases unmatched. The CDR3 length is 15 residues. The CDR3 loop is CASSRQGANTGELFF. In DNA, the CDR3 is TGTGCCAGCAGCCGACAGGGCGCCAACACCGGGGAGCTGTTTTTT.

This chain joins TRBV5-4 and TRBJ1-2, with D perhaps matching TRBD1 (5 bases). The germline V gene encodes CDR1 SGHNT and CDR2 YYREEE (reference sequence). Trimming cost V 2 bases and J 3 bases, with 11 bases left between them. The CDR3 has 14 amino acids. Here the CDR3 reads CASSLRGVDYGYTF. The CDR3 DNA is TGTGCCAGCAGCTTAAGGGGAGTGGACTATGGCTACACCTTC.

In its sample, this clonotype was seen a few times. The chain recombines TRBV7-6 with TRBJ1-2; 7 nucleotides agree with TRBD1. This CDR3 is 13 amino acids long. Germline V gives CDR1 SGHVS, CDR2 FNYEAQ. V lost 1 base to trimming and J lost 6 bases; unmatched junction nucleotides: 2. The CDR3 DNA follows: TGTGCCAGCAGCTTAGTGACAGGGCATGGCTACACCTTC. Translating gives CASSLVTGHGYTF.

Only a few counts were recorded for this clonotype. The chain has TRBV30 and TRBJ1-5, with D maybe TRBD1 (5 bases). There are 15 residues in the CDR3. Germline V gives CDR1 GTSNPN, CDR2 SVGIG (reference sequence). V lost 0 bases, J lost 3 bases, and 12 bases lay in between. The CDR3 here is CAWSVRQGYNQPQHF. For the CDR3, the DNA is TGTGCCTGGAGTGTACGGCAGGGCTACAATCAGCCCCAGCATTTT.

The chain recombines TRBV6-1 with TRBJ2-5; 14 bases are shared with TRBD2. The V gene end was trimmed by 3 bases and the J gene end by 1 base; junction bases not matched to a gene: 4. CDR3 length: 17 amino acids. Germline CDR1 and CDR2: MNHNS and SASEGT. CDR3 DNA sequence: TGTGCCAGCAGTGAGGGACTAGCGGGAGTTCCCCAAGAGACCCAGTACTTC. Encoded protein: CASSEGLAGVPQETQYF.

The rearrangement uses TRBV27 and TRBJ2-2; TRBD1 matches 7 bases. This CDR3 comprises 13 residues. Germline V gene data show CDR1 as MNHEY and CDR2 as SMNVEV (reference sequence). Losses at the gene ends were 7 bases for V and 5 bases for J; bases not matched to a gene: 4. CDR3 sequence: CASTSGQTGELFF. The CDR3 coding sequence is TGTGCCAGCACCTCGGGACAGACCGGGGAGCTGTTTTTT.

The chain recombines TRBV4-2 with TRBJ1-6; no clear D gene. The CDR3 has 15 residues. Per germline, CDR1 LGHNA and CDR2 YNFKEQ. Trimming removed 2 bases from V and 9 bases from J, with 14 bases in between. CDR3 bases: TGTGCCAGCAGCCAAAGGACCCAGGTCTCTTCACCCCTCCACTTT. It is translated as CASSQRTQVSSPLHF.

The chain couples TRBV15 to TRBJ1-1; D is unresolved. Trimming removed 0 bases from V and 5 bases from J, with 13 bases in between. CDR3 length: 15 amino acids. CDR1 is LNHNV, CDR2 YYDKDF, per germline (reference sequence). Here the CDR3 DNA reads TGTGCCACCAGCAGAGATAAACGGCCGGGGACTGAAGCTTTCTTT. This translates into CATSRDKRPGTEAFF. The whole variable domain, filled in from reference TRBV15 and TRBJ1-1, reads DAMVIQNPRYQVTQFGKPVTLSCSQTLNHNVMYWYQQKSSQAPKLLFHYYDKDFNNEADTPDNFQSRRPNTSFCFLDIRSPGLGDTAMYLCATSRDKRPGTEAFFGQGTRLTVV.

This rearrangement joins TRBV2 to TRBJ2-1; no clear D gene. The length of the CDR3 is 14 residues. V gave up 7 bases and J gave up 0 bases, with 10 bases separating them. The germline V gene encodes CDR1 SNHLY and CDR2 FYNNEI. The CDR3 sequence: CASKEFSSYNEQFF. CDR3 DNA sequence: TGTGCCAGCAAGGAGTTTAGCTCCTACAATGAGCAGTTCTTC. The complete variable domain, with remaining parts taken from reference TRBV2 and TRBJ2-1, reads EPEVTQTPSHQVTQMGQEVILRCVPISNHLYFYWYRQILGQKVEFLVSFYNNEISEKSEIFDDQFSVERPDGSNFTLKIRSTKLEDSAMYFCASKEFSSYNEQFFGPGTRLTVL.

For the CDR3, the DNA is TGTGCCAGCAGTTCCACCTACGAGCAGTACTTC. It specifies CASSSTYEQYF. The chain recombines TRBV27 with TRBJ2-7; D remains unclear. V was clipped by 4 bases and J by 2 bases, with 3 bases between them. The CDR3 spans 11 residues. Germline V CDR1 and CDR2: MNHEY, SMNVEV (reference sequence).

The gene calls are TRBV7-9 and TRBJ2-1, with 16 positions matching TRBD2. With 7 bases clipped from V and 2 bases from J, the junction kept 11 bases outside the gene matches. The CDR3 is made up of 19 amino acids. CDR1 SEHNR and CDR2 FQNEAQ come from the germline V gene (reference sequence). CDR3 loop: CASNLPPGLAGGAYNEQFF. CDR3 in DNA: TGTGCCAGCAACCTACCCCCGGGACTAGCGGGAGGGGCCTACAATGAGCAGTTCTTC.

The chain employs TRBV20-1 and TRBJ2-3; TRBD2 agrees at 8 bases. From germline, CDR1 is DFQATT and CDR2 SNEGSKA (reference sequence). This CDR3 has 15 amino acids. Losses at the gene ends were 5 bases for V and 3 bases for J; bases not matched to a gene: 10. The CDR3 nucleotides are TGCAGTGCTCGGGGACTAGGGCAACGAACAGATACGCAGTATTTT. Protein sequence: CSARGLGQRTDTQYF.

This clonotype was counted between two and nine times. The CDR3 sequence is CASSYGREALRRSPLHF. The CDR3 DNA follows: TGTGCCAGCAGTTACGGTCGAGAGGCCTTGAGGAGGTCACCCCTCCACTTT. The chain combines TRBV6-5 with TRBJ1-6; unclear D gene. V lost 2 bases, J lost 10 bases, and 21 bases lay in between. This CDR3 comprises 17 residues. Germline CDR1 and CDR2: MNHEY and SVGAGI.

This clonotype came up a few times. This sequence joins TRBV6-2 or TRBV6-3 and TRBJ2-7, with D unclear. Germline V CDR1 and CDR2: MNHEY, SVGEGT. V was pared by 6 bases and J by 6 bases, with 9 bases between. The CDR3 has 11 residues. The CDR3 spells CASRVSAEQYF. In DNA, the CDR3 is TGTGCCAGCAGAGTAAGCGCCGAGCAGTACTTC.

V usage is TRBV11-2 and J usage is TRBJ2-5; 13 bases match TRBD2. CDR3 length equals 15 residues. Per the germline V gene, CDR1 is SGHAT and CDR2 is FQNNGV. J was trimmed by 3 bases and V by 3 bases; bases with no gene match: 1. Written as DNA, the CDR3 is TGTGCCAGCAGCTTTGGACTAGCGGGGGAAGAGACCCAGTACTTC. Amino acids: CASSFGLAGEETQYF.

The rearrangement links TRBV30 to TRBJ2-4; TRBD2 matches 7 bases. CDR3 length: 14 residues. Germline CDR1 is GTSNPN and CDR2 is SVGIG (reference sequence). Germline trimming cut 4 bases from V and 7 bases from J; bases unmatched to any gene: 10. CDR3 bases: TGTGCCTGGACCCGCGGGGGTAGCGGGAACATTCAGTACTTC. The encoded protein is CAWTRGGSGNIQYF. The full variable domain, with the rest looked up from reference TRBV30 and TRBJ2-4, is SQTIHQWPATLVQPVGSPLSLECTVEGTSNPNLYWYRQAAGRGLQLLFYSVGIGQISSEVPQNLSASRPQDRQFILSSKKLLLSDSGFYLCAWTRGGSGNIQYFGAGTRLSVL.

Relative to its sample, this clonotype is medium-sized. V and J are TRBV7-2 and TRBJ1-2; D might be TRBD1 (5 bases). Trimming left V 3 bases short and J 4 bases short, with 9 bases between. The V gene's germline CDR1 is SGHTA and CDR2 FQGNSA. The CDR3 contains 13 residues. CDR3: CASSLTVTYGYTF. The DNA for the CDR3 is TGTGCCAGCAGCTTGACAGTTACCTATGGCTACACCTTC.

The chain links TRBV10-3 to TRBJ1-6; D is unresolved. Germline V gene sequence: CDR1 ENHRY, CDR2 SYGVKD. The CDR3 spans 15 residues. Trimming removed 10 bases from V and 4 bases from J, with 17 bases in between. The CDR3: CATQLWVGYNSPLHF. The CDR3, as DNA: TGTGCCACCCAACTCTGGGTCGGTTATAATTCACCCCTCCACTTT.

The rearrangement uses TRBV20-1 and TRBJ1-5; a possible D gene is TRBD1 (5 bases). The CDR3 consists of 14 residues. V lost 1 base and J lost 6, with 13 bases in between. The germline V gene has CDR1 DFQATT and CDR2 SNEGSKA (reference sequence). The CDR3 sequence: CSARVGSGGQPQHF. In DNA, the CDR3 is TGCAGTGCTAGAGTTGGTTCTGGGGGTCAGCCCCAGCATTTT.

This sequence joins TRBV2 and TRBJ1-6; D perhaps matches TRBD1 (5 bases). The CDR3 spans 14 residues. V was trimmed by 6 bases and J by 4 bases, leaving 10 bases between them. Germline assignment: CDR1 SNHLY and CDR2 FYNNEI. The CDR3 nucleotides are TGTGCCAGCAGAAGTAGGGGTTATAATTCACCCCTCCACTTT. The encoded protein is CASRSRGYNSPLHF.